Listed here is a single TCR beta chain. Its antigen is still unknown. Profiling relied on immunoSEQ multiplex PCR, and the TCRdb table lists in-frame clones only, not all of them. The repertoire holds 4,000 to 4,500 clones, with around 81% as singletons. With no exception, relapse followed autologous stem cell transplantation in all patients, and brentuximab vedotin exposure varied. Negative selection with magnetic separation was used to purify CD4+ T cells from thawed PBMCs. This entry is derived from a study of PD-1 blockade in classical Hodgkin lymphoma. After removal of 4 bases from V and 11 bases from J, the junction contained 11 bases not matched to a gene. Germline values: CDR1 SGHDT, CDR2 YYEEEE. The CDR3 totals 13 residues. Study conclusions and caveats: Patients with a complete response exhibited baseline diversity comparable to newly diagnosed patients.

This sequence was found in a human donor with classical Hodgkin lymphoma. V usage is TRBV5-6 and J usage is TRBJ1-1, with 7 bases that match TRBD1. Here the sequenced sample was CD4+ T cells from blood, taken at baseline. This CDR3 is CASSGDDRVEAFF. DNA of the CDR3: TGTGCCAGCAGCGGAGACGACAGGGTGGAGGCTTTCTTT.